This is a list of T cell receptor beta chains from one sample in a study of CD8 T cells in Susac syndrome. MiXCR, run by TCRdb on the immunoSEQ multiplex PCR reads, gives a single entry per CDR3 protein. The sample carries hundreds of thousands of distinct CDR3 sequences, approximately 92% recorded once. Sequenced sample: CD4+ T cells from PBMCs. Receptors originate from a human donor with multiple sclerosis. CDR3s include the opening cysteine and the closing phenylalanine or tryptophan. A D gene is named only where the DNA matches it firmly. Part of the rows lack a size; the others show once, few, many or a class for expanded clones.

j_call	d_call	clone_size	v_call	cdr3_nt	cdr3_aa
TRBJ2-6	.	.	TRBV12-3/TRBV12-4	TGTGCCAGCAGTTTTGGGGTCCACGAATCTGGGGCCAACGTCCTGACTTTC	CASSFGVHESGANVLTF
TRBJ2-5	.	.	TRBV6-1	TGTGCCAGCAGTGAAGCGAACAGCTTCCAAGAGACCCAGTACTTC	CASSEANSFQETQYF
TRBJ2-5	.	.	TRBV3-1	TGTGCCAGCAGCCAAAGGTTAGAGACCCAGTACTTC	CASSQRLETQYF
TRBJ2-2	TRBD1	few	TRBV12-3/TRBV12-4	TGTGCCAGCAGCCGCGACAGGGTTGACACCGGGGAGCTGTTTTTT	CASSRDRVDTGELFF
TRBJ2-7	.	.	TRBV12-3/TRBV12-4	TGTGCCAGCACCCCTATGGGGAGAGGGGGCGAGCAGTACTTC	CASTPMGRGGEQYF
TRBJ2-2	.	.	TRBV20-1	TGCAGTGTTGGAGCGAACACCGGGGAGCTGTTTTTT	CSVGANTGELFF
TRBJ2-7	TRBD2	.	TRBV4-1	TGCGCCAGCAGCCAAGAGCGACTAGCGGGGGCGACCTACGAGCAGTACTTC	CASSQERLAGATYEQYF
TRBJ2-2	.	.	TRBV4-1	TGCGCCAGCAGCCACATACAGGGACCGAACACCGGGGAGCTGTTTTTT	CASSHIQGPNTGELFF
TRBJ2-3	.	.	TRBV24-1	TGTGCCACCAGTGATTGGGGCTTGGATACGCAGTATTTT	CATSDWGLDTQYF
TRBJ1-2	TRBD1	.	TRBV5-6	TGTGCCAGCAGCCCCCGGACAGGGGGCCATGGCTACACCTTC	CASSPRTGGHGYTF